This T cell receptor beta chain derives from a study of regulatory T cells in long-lasting Graves disease. Time point of the sample: newly diagnosed GD, antithyroid drugs for less than 3 months. PBMCs were the source of the RNA used for TCR sequencing. Germline V lookup: CDR1 SGHRS, CDR2 YFSETQ. The CDR3 runs 16 residues. The V and J ends lost 4 bases and 2 bases respectively, with 16 bases between them. To make TCR beta libraries, researchers used iRepertoire HTBI primers and Arm-PCR of CDR3 regions. TCRdb analysed the multiplex PCR reads with MiXCR anew, one entry per CDR3 protein. The table has 560,000 or so distinct CDR3 sequences, roughly a sixth seen once. This clonotype was recorded a few times. The same sample was also used in a study of T cells in Graves' hyperthyroidism and ophthalmopathy.

This receptor was obtained from a young man with Graves disease. The sequences come from peripheral blood mononuclear cells (PBMCs), collected at new diagnosis, from a patient treated with antithyroid drugs. The J gene is TRBJ1-3, the V gene TRBV5-1; D may be TRBD1 (5 bases). The CDR3 bases are TGCGCCAGCAGCACGCCCGCGACGGGACCTGGAAACACCATATATTTT. This codes for CASSTPATGPGNTIYF.